This T cell receptor beta chain emerged from a study of cytomegalovirus exposure and HLA in healthy donors. Study-level points and caveats: For most subjects, TCR beta sequences were reported to predict HLA-A and HLA-B alleles with accuracy.

Per germline, CDR1 MNHNS and CDR2 SASEGT. V lost 1 base and J lost 5; bases outside the gene matches: 8. The CDR3 is made up of 17 amino acids. Comment on this clone: Its antigen is not known.

The PCR employed 60 Vbeta primers together with 13 Jbeta primers. Measured with immunoSEQ multiplex PCR; TCRdb has only the in-frame clones, and not every one. The table includes 89,000 or so clones, around 74% detected once. Sequencing was carried out using PBMCs. This TCR was recovered from a boy aged 5 to 17 in good health and CMV-seronegative. The V gene is TRBV6-1, the J gene TRBJ2-2; TRBD2 aligns across 9 bases. In DNA form, the CDR3 reads TGTGCCAGCAGTGAAGAGGCGGGGGGGCCGGGAACCGGGGAGCTGTTTTTT. It is translated as CASSEEAGGPGTGELFF.